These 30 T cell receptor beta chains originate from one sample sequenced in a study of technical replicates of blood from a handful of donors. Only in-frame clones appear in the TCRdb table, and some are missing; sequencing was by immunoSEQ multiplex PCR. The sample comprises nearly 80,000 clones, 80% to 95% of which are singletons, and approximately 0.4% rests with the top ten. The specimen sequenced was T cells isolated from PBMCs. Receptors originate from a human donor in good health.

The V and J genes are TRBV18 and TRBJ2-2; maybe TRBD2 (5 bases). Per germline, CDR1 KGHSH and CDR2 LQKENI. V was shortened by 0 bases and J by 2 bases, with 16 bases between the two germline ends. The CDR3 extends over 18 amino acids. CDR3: CASSPPLSSLFNTGELFF. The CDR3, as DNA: TGTGCCAGCTCACCACCTCTGTCTAGCCTCTTTAACACCGGGGAGCTGTTTTTT.

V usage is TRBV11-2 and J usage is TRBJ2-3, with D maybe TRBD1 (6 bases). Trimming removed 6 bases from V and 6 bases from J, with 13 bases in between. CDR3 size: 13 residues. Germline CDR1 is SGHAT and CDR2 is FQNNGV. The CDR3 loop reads CASSAGAGDTQYF. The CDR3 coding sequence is TGTGCCAGCAGTGCAGGGGCCGGCGATACGCAGTATTTT. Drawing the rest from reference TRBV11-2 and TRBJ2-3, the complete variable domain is EAGVAQSPRYKIIEKRQSVAFWCNPISGHATLYWYQQILGQGPKLLIQFQNNGVVDDSQLPKDRFSAERLKGVDSTLKIQPAKLEDSAVYLCASSAGAGDTQYFGPGTRLTVL.

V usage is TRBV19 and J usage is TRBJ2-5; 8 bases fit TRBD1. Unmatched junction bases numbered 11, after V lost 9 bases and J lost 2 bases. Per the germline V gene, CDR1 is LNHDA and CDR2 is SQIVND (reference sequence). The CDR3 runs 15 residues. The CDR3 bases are TGTGCCAGCCACAATTCAGGGGGCCCTCAAGAGACCCAGTACTTC. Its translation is CASHNSGGPQETQYF.

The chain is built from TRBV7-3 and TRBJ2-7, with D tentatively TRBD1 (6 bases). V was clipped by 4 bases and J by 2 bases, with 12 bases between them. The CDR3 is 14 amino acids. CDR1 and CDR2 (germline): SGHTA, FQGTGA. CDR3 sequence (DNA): TGTGCCAGCAGCTCAGGACAGACCCCCTACGAGCAGTACTTC. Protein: CASSSGQTPYEQYF.

In DNA form, the CDR3 reads TGCGCCAGCAGCGACATTGGCGGGAGGATATACGAGCAGTACTTC. Its translation: CASSDIGGRIYEQYF. The chain joins TRBV4-1 to TRBJ2-7, with TRBD2 matching 8 bases. With V trimmed by 5 bases and J by 4 bases, 10 bases remained unmatched. The germline gives CDR1 MGHRA, CDR2 YSYEKL. The CDR3 is 15 amino acids.

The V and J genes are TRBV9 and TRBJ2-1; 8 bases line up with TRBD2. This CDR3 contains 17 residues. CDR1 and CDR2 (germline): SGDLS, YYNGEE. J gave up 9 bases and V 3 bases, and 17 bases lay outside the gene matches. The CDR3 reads CASSELAEGIIVREQFF. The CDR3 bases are TGTGCCAGCAGCGAACTAGCGGAAGGCATAATCGTCCGTGAGCAGTTCTTC.

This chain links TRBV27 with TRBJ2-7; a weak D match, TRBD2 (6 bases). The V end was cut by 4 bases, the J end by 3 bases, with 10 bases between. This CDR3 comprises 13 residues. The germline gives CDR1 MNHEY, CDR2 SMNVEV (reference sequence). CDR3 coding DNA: TGTGCCAGCAGTTATCCCGGGAGCTACGAGCAGTACTTC. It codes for CASSYPGSYEQYF.

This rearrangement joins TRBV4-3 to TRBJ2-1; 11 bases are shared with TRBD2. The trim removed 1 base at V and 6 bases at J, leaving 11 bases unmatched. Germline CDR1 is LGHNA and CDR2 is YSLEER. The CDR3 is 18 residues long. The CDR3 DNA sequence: TGCGCCAGCAGCCAAGGAAGGCGGGCTAGCGGGAGGAGCAATGAGCAGTTCTTC. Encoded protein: CASSQGRRASGRSNEQFF.

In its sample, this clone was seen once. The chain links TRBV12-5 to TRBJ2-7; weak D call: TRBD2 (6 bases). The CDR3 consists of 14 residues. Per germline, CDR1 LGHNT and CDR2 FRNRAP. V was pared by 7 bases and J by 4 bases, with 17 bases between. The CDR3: CASAGGLSGYEQYF. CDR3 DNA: TGTGCTAGTGCCGGCGGACTAAGCGGATACGAGCAGTACTTC. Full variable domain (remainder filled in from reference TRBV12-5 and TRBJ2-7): DARVTQTPRHKVTEMGQEVTMRCQPILGHNTVFWYRQTMMQGLELLAYFRNRAPLDDSGMPKDRFSAEMPDATLATLKIQPSEPRDSAVYFCASAGGLSGYEQYFGPGTRLTVT.

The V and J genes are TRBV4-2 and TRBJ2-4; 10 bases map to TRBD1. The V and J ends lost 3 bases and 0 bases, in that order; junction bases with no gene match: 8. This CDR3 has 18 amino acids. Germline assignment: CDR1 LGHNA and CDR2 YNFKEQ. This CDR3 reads CASSQDRQGALAKNIQYF. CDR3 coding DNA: TGTGCCAGCAGCCAGGACAGACAGGGGGCATTAGCCAAAAACATTCAGTACTTC.

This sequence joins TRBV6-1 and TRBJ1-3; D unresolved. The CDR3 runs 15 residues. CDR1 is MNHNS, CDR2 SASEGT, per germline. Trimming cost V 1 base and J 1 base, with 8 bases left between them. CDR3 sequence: CASSEDPGSGNTIYF. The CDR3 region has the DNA TGTGCCAGCAGTGAAGATCCGGGATCTGGAAACACCATATATTTT.

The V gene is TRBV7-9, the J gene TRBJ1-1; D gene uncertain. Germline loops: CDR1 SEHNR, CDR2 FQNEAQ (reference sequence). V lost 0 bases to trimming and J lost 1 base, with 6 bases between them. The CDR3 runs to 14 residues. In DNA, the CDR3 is TGTGCCAGCAGCTTAGCGGGCGAGAACACTGAAGCTTTCTTT. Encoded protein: CASSLAGENTEAFF.

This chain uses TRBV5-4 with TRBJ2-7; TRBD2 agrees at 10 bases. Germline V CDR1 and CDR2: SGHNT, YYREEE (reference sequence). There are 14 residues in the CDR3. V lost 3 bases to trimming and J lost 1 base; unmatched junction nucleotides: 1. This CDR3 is CASSSSGRSYEQYF. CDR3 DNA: TGTGCCAGCAGCTCTAGCGGGAGATCCTACGAGCAGTACTTC.

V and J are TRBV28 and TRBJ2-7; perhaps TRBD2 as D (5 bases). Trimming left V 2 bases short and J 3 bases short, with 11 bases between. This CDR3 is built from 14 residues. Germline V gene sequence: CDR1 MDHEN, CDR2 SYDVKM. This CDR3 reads CASSLGPDFYEQYF. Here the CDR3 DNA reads TGTGCCAGCAGTTTAGGACCGGACTTCTACGAGCAGTACTTC.

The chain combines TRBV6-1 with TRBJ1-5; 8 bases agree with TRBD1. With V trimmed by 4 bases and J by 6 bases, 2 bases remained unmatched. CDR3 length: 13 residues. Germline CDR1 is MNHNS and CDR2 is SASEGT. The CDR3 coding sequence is TGTGCCAGCAGTGCAGGGGGCGGTCAGCCCCAGCATTTT. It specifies CASSAGGGQPQHF.

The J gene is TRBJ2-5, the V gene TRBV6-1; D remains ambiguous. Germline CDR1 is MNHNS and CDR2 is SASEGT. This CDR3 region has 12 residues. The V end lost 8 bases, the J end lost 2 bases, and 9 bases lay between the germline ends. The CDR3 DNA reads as TGTGCCAGCCTGACTCGTCAAGAGACCCAGTACTTC. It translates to CASLTRQETQYF.

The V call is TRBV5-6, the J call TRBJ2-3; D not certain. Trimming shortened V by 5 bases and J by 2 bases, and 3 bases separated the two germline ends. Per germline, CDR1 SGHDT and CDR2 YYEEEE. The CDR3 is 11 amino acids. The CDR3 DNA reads TGTGCCAGCAGTCTCACAGATACGCAGTATTTT. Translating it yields CASSLTDTQYF. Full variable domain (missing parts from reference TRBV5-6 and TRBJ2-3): DAGVTQSPTHLIKTRGQQVTLRCSPKSGHDTVSWYQQALGQGPQFIFQYYEEEERQRGNFPDRFSGHQFPNYSSELNVNALLLGDSALYLCASSLTDTQYFGPGTRLTVL.

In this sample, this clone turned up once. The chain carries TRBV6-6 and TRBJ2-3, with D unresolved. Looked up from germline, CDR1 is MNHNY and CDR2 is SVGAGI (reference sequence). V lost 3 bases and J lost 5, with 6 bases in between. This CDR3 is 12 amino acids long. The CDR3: CASSYFGDTQYF. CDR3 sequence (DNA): TGTGCCAGCAGTTATTTCGGAGATACGCAGTATTTT.

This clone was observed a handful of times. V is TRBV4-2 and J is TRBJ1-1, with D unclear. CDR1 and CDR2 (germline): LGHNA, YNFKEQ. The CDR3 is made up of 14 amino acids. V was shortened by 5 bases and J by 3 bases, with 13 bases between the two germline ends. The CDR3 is CASSEKQQHTEAFF. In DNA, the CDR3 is TGTGCCAGCAGCGAAAAACAGCAACACACTGAAGCTTTCTTT.

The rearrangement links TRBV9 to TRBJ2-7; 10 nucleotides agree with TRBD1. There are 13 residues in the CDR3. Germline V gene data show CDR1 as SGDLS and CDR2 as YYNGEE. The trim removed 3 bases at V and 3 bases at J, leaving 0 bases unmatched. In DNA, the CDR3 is TGTGCCAGCAGCGGGACAGGGGGCTACGAGCAGTACTTC. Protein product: CASSGTGGYEQYF.

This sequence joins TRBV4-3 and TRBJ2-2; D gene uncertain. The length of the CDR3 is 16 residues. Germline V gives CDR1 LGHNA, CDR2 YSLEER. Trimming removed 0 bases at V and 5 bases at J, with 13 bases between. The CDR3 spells CASSQDWRSPTGELFF. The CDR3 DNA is TGCGCCAGCAGCCAAGACTGGCGGTCTCCGACCGGGGAGCTGTTTTTT.

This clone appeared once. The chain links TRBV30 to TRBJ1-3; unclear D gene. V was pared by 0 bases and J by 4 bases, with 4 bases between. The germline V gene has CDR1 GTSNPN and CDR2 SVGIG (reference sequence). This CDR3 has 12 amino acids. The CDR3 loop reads CAWSVEGNTIYF. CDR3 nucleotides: TGTGCCTGGAGTGTTGAGGGAAACACCATATATTTT.

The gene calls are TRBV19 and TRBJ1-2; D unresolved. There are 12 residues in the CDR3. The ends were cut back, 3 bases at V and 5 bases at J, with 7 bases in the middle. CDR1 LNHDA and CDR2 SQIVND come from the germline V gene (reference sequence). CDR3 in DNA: TGTGCCAGTAGTATCGAGATGTATGGCTACACCTTC. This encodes CASSIEMYGYTF.

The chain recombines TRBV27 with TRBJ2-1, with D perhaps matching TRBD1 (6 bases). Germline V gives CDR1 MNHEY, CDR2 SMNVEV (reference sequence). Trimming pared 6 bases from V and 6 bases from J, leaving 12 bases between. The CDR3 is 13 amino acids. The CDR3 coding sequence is TGTGCCAGCAGCAACAGGGTCGGCAATGAGCAGTTCTTC. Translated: CASSNRVGNEQFF.

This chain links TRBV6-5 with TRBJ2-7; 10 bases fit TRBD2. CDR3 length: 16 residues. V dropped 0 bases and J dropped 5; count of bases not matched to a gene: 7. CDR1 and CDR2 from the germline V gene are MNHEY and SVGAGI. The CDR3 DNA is TGTGCCAGCAGTTACTCAAAAGCGGGAGGGCTCGACGAGCAGTACTTC. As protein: CASSYSKAGGLDEQYF.

The CDR3 spells CASSLAAPTSGSETQYF. The CDR3 DNA reads as TGTGCCAGCAGCTTAGCAGCCCCCACGAGCGGGAGTGAGACCCAGTACTTC. The rearrangement links TRBV7-6 to TRBJ2-5, with 8 bases aligning to TRBD2. The CDR3 runs to 17 residues. Germline V gene sequence: CDR1 SGHVS, CDR2 FNYEAQ. V lost 0 bases to trimming and J lost 5 bases; unmatched junction nucleotides: 11.

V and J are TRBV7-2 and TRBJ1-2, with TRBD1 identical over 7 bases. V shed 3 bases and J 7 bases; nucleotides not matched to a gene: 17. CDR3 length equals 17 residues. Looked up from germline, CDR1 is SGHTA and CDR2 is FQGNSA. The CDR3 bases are TGTGCCAGCAGCTTGATGAGGGGGCGAGGGGGTGGTGTTGGCTACACCTTC. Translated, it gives CASSLMRGRGGGVGYTF.

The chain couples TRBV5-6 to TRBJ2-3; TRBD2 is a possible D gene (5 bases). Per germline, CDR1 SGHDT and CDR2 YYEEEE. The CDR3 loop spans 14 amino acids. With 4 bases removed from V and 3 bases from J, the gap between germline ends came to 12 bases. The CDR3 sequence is CASSGGLTTDTQYF. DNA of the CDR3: TGTGCCAGCAGCGGCGGACTGACAACAGATACGCAGTATTTT.

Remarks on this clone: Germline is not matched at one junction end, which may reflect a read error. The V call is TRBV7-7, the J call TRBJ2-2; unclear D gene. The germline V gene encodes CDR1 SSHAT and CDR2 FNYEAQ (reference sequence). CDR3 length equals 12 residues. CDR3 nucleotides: TGTGCTAGCAGCCCGTCTGTCGGGGAGCTGTTTTTT. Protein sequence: CASSPSVGELFF.

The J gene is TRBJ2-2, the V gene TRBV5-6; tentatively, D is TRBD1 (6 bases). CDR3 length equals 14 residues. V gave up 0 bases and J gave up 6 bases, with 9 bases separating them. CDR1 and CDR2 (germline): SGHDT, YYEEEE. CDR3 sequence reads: CASSLVGAAGELFF. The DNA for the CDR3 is TGTGCCAGCAGCTTGGTGGGGGCAGCCGGGGAGCTGTTTTTT. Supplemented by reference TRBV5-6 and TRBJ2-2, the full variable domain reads DAGVTQSPTHLIKTRGQQVTLRCSPKSGHDTVSWYQQALGQGPQFIFQYYEEEERQRGNFPDRFSGHQFPNYSSELNVNALLLGDSALYLCASSLVGAAGELFFGEGSRLTVL.